Listed here is a single T cell receptor (beta chain). The table came from immunoSEQ multiplex PCR; TCRdb's copy has only in-frame clones and leaves some out. Of 93,000 or so clones in the sample, around 89% were seen once. The sample comes from a study of control samples from healthy donors and cancer patients. This receptor was obtained from a man in his 60s with lung cancer. Sample: PBMCs.

Here the CDR3 DNA reads TGTGCCAGCAGCTTTTCTACCGTCTTAGGTGAAGCTTTCTTT. Amino acid sequence: CASSFSTVLGEAFF. The V and J genes are TRBV11-3 and TRBJ1-1, with no clear D. The germline gives CDR1 SGHNT, CDR2 YENEEA. The CDR3 has 14 amino acids. Trimming took 3 bases from V and 7 from J, leaving 15 bases between them.